Shown below are 9 T cell receptor beta chains from a single sample sequenced in a study of graft-versus-host responses after intestinal transplantation (dated by TCRdb to 2020 to 2023). The library was built by means of the immunoSEQ multiplex PCR assay. What TCRdb holds here is the immuneACCESS table cut down to in-frame rearrangements. Part of the clones is not present; checked against another copy, under half of the missing clones reflect an unresolved V gene, and the others are unexplained. This sample has 150,000 or so clones in its table, and approximately 91% of those were observed once. Of the sample, roughly 0.19% is held by the ten largest clones. Reading the label with the study, this specimen's time point is: cells obtained before transplantation from donor or recipient. Which antigens these TCRs recognize remains unknown. The sample here was unstimulated CD4+ T cells sorted from spleen or lymph node cells, taken before intestinal transplant. These receptors came from a human donor who received an intestinal transplant.

The chain has TRBV5-1 and TRBJ2-7; 11 bases line up with TRBD2. CDR1 SGHRS and CDR2 YFSETQ come from the germline V gene. J gave up 3 bases and V 3 bases, and 2 bases lay outside the gene matches. CDR3 size: 14 residues. CDR3 residues: CASSSGTSGYEQYF. The CDR3 DNA reads as TGCGCCAGCAGCTCGGGGACTAGCGGCTACGAGCAGTACTTC.

V is TRBV18 and J is TRBJ2-4; D gene unclear. V dropped 3 bases and J dropped 1 base, with 13 bases sitting between them. Germline V gene sequence: CDR1 KGHSH, CDR2 LQKENI. The length of the CDR3 is 16 residues. The CDR3 reads CASSPVRGRAKNIQYF. The CDR3 DNA reads TGTGCCAGCTCACCGGTTCGAGGTAGGGCCAAAAACATTCAGTACTTC.

The chain uses TRBV30 and TRBJ2-2; D tentatively reads TRBD1 or TRBD2 (5 bases each). The germline V gene has CDR1 GTSNPN and CDR2 SVGIG (reference sequence). V lost 8 bases and J lost 4, with 14 bases in between. The CDR3 runs 13 residues. CDR3 nucleotide sequence: TGTGCCCGCTCGGGGCTACTCACCGGGGAGCTGTTTTTT. It codes for CARSGLLTGELFF.

The rearrangement links TRBV6-4 to TRBJ2-7; D ambiguous. Germline-derived CDR1 and CDR2 are MRHNA and SNTAGT. Trimming stripped 8 bases from V and 0 bases from J, with 14 bases between. The CDR3 contains 14 residues. CDR3 DNA sequence: TGTGCCAGCGCACCACACCCCAGCTCCTACGAGCAGTACTTC. Amino acid sequence: CASAPHPSSYEQYF.

V and J are TRBV5-1 and TRBJ1-2; TRBD1 might be the D (5 bases). This CDR3 has 15 amino acids. Germline loops: CDR1 SGHRS, CDR2 YFSETQ. V was clipped by 0 bases and J by 0 bases, with 9 bases between them. The CDR3 reads CASSLDRGSNYGYTF. In DNA form, the CDR3 reads TGCGCCAGCAGCTTGGATAGGGGCTCTAACTATGGCTACACCTTC.

The chain recombines TRBV5-1 with TRBJ2-7; 8 bases agree with TRBD1. V lost 2 bases to trimming and J lost 6 bases; unmatched junction nucleotides: 1. There are 12 residues in the CDR3. Germline loops: CDR1 SGHRS, CDR2 YFSETQ. This CDR3 reads CASSFTGGEQYF. The CDR3 DNA sequence: TGCGCCAGCAGCTTTACAGGGGGCGAGCAGTACTTC.

J is TRBJ2-5 and V is TRBV4-1, with D possibly matching TRBD1 (5 bases). V was shortened by 1 base and J by 2 bases, with 11 bases between the two germline ends. This CDR3 contains 15 residues. In germline, CDR1 is MGHRA, CDR2 YSYEKL. CDR3 DNA: TGCGCCAGCAGCCAAGGCAGGGATCCTCAAGAGACCCAGTACTTC. It yields the protein CASSQGRDPQETQYF.

V usage is TRBV7-6 and J usage is TRBJ1-5; perhaps TRBD1 as D (6 bases). Trimming cost V 10 bases and J 3 bases, with 13 bases left between them. Germline V lookup: CDR1 SGHVS, CDR2 FNYEAQ. The CDR3 runs 13 residues. The CDR3 is CAISGGPNQPQHF. The CDR3 DNA reads TGTGCCATCTCGGGGGGGCCCAATCAGCCCCAGCATTTT.

The CDR3 DNA reads as TGCGCCAGCAGCCAAGACAGGGTGAGCACCGGGGAGCTGTTTTTT. Its protein is CASSQDRVSTGELFF. The genes are TRBV4-3 and TRBJ2-2, with D possibly matching TRBD1 (5 bases). This CDR3 comprises 15 residues. CDR1 is LGHNA and CDR2 is YSLEER in the germline V gene. Trimming cost V 0 bases and J 4 bases, with 9 bases left between them.